This T cell receptor beta chain stems from a study of cytomegalovirus exposure and HLA in healthy donors. Study-wide background: The 120 validation repertoires, a later analysis reported, used the same platform as the approximately 650 first-cohort repertoires. General study results and limits: According to the study, roughly 160 TCR beta chains were cytomegalovirus-associated.

Method: immunoSEQ multiplex PCR; TCRdb's copy keeps in-frame clones and lacks some. The sample consists of about 150,000 clones, 80% to 95% of them appearing once. Trimming removed 2 bases at V and 3 bases at J, with 10 bases between. The length of the CDR3 is 14 residues. Germline V CDR1 and CDR2: MRHNA, SNTAGT. This clone occurred once. Its antigen is still unknown. The rearrangement uses TRBV6-4 and TRBJ1-1; tentative D call: TRBD1 (5 bases). The TCR sequence derives from a young man in good health and CMV-seronegative. Sequenced input: PBMCs. CDR3 DNA: TGTGCCAGCAGTGACACGGGGGAAGACACTGAAGCTTTCTTT. Amino acid sequence: CASSDTGEDTEAFF.